The 10 T cell receptor beta chains below were found in one sample sequenced in a study of T cell responses to AZD1222 COVID-19 vaccine. Assay used: immunoSEQ multiplex PCR; TCRdb lists only in-frame clones, some missing. This sample has some 250,000 clones, with 90% to 95% found just once. Sequenced material: peripheral blood, taken 28 days after the second AZD1222 dose. The source is an adult who received the AZD1222 COVID-19 vaccine.

Points on this clone: At one boundary the junction diverges from the germline segment, which might be a read error. The CDR3, as DNA: TGTGCCATCAGTGAACCTCCACAGGGTAGGTCCTTCGAGCAGTACTTC. It yields the protein CAISEPPQGRSFEQYF. V usage is TRBV10-3 and J usage is TRBJ2-7; TRBD1 might be the D (6 bases). Looked up from germline, CDR1 is ENHRY and CDR2 is SYGVKD. This CDR3 has 16 residues.

The chain carries TRBV6-1 and TRBJ2-1; D is unresolved. The CDR3 has 13 amino acids. Germline V gives CDR1 MNHNS, CDR2 SASEGT. The V and J ends lost 2 bases and 2 bases respectively, with 4 bases between them. In nucleotides, the CDR3 is TGTGCCAGCAGTGAACGGCCCTACAATGAGCAGTTCTTC. Its protein is CASSERPYNEQFF.

The chain couples TRBV24-1 to TRBJ2-7; D is perhaps TRBD1 or TRBD2 (6 bases each). The CDR3 is 13 residues long. CDR1 KGHDR and CDR2 SFDVKD come from the germline V gene. V was cut by 3 bases and J by 7 bases, with 12 bases left in between. In DNA, the CDR3 is TGTGCCACCAGTGATGAGGGGGGCAGGGAGCAGTACTTC. Its translation: CATSDEGGREQYF.

CDR3 bases: TGTGCCAGCAGCGTAAGGGCGACCAGCTCCTACGAGCAGTACTTC. Its translation is CASSVRATSSYEQYF. The chain carries TRBV9 and TRBJ2-7; D is ambiguous. The CDR3 is 15 residues long. Trimming took off 1 base at V and 0 bases at J, with 11 bases between the two ends. Germline loops: CDR1 SGDLS, CDR2 YYNGEE.

Regarding this clone: This same CDR3 is encoded by further DNA sequences in the sample. The chain employs TRBV5-1 and TRBJ1-5; tentative D call: TRBD1 (5 bases). Trimming removed 4 bases at V and 2 bases at J, with 13 bases between. Germline CDR1 reads SGHRS; CDR2 reads YFSETQ. This CDR3 region has 15 residues. CDR3 in amino acids: CASSPSGGGNQPQHF. For the CDR3, the DNA is TGCGCCAGCAGCCCGAGTGGGGGTGGCAATCAGCCCCAGCATTTT.

The gene calls are TRBV25-1 and TRBJ1-6, with D perhaps TRBD1 (5 bases). CDR1 is MGHDK and CDR2 is SYGVNS in the germline V gene. The length of the CDR3 is 14 residues. V lost 6 bases and J lost 5, with 11 bases in between. The CDR3 region is CASSGTGNNSPLHF. The CDR3 nucleotides read TGTGCCAGCAGCGGGACGGGAAATAATTCACCCCTCCACTTT.

The DNA of the CDR3 is TGTGCCAGCAGTTTATGGGGCCCCCGGGACCCCTCCTACGAGCAGTACTTC. Residues: CASSLWGPRDPSYEQYF. This rearrangement joins TRBV27 to TRBJ2-7; either TRBD1 or TRBD2 may supply D (5 bases each). The CDR3 is 17 amino acids. Trimming removed 1 base from V and 0 bases from J, with 16 bases in between. The germline V gene has CDR1 MNHEY and CDR2 SMNVEV (reference sequence).

This chain links TRBV10-3 with TRBJ1-1, with no clear D. The V gene's germline CDR1 is ENHRY and CDR2 SYGVKD. With 4 bases removed from V and 8 bases from J, the gap between germline ends came to 14 bases. This CDR3 is 13 amino acids long. As DNA, the CDR3 is TGTGCCATCAGTGCTACTGAAAATCGGGAAGCTTTCTTT. Amino acids: CAISATENREAFF.

The V call is TRBV10-2, the J call TRBJ2-3; 13 bases line up with TRBD2. The CDR3 is 16 residues long. The V and J ends lost 6 bases and 6 bases, in that order; junction bases with no gene match: 9. The V gene's germline CDR1 is WSHSY and CDR2 SAAADI. CDR3 nucleotide sequence: TGCGCCAGCAGGCTCGGACTAGCGGGAGTGGGGGATACGCAGTATTTT. Protein sequence: CASRLGLAGVGDTQYF.

Comment on this clone: In the same sample, other DNA sequences code for this CDR3. This chain links TRBV11-3 with TRBJ1-1, with a weak D call TRBD1 (5 bases). Germline V gene data show CDR1 as SGHNT and CDR2 as YENEEA. V shed 3 bases and J shed 5 bases, with 10 bases lying between them. The CDR3 has 13 residues. The CDR3 is CASSLERGTEAFF. The CDR3 bases are TGTGCCAGCAGCTTGGAACGGGGGACTGAAGCTTTCTTT.